Described below is a single T cell receptor (beta chain) sequence and its context. This clonotype was recorded at least ten times. The antigen it binds to is not known. Base-call qualities are not available, and no considerably larger clone is one nucleotide away. Ends trimmed: V by 4 bases, J by 0 bases; bases unmatched to a gene: 9. From a lookup of the germline V gene, CDR1 and CDR2 are SGHRS and YFSETQ. From its cysteine to its phenylalanine, the CDR3 spans 18 amino acids. Of all the DNA, just the CDR3 is kept, 54 bases in frame from base 1. This sample is drawn from a study of spatial heterogeneity in lung cancer (dated by TCRdb to about 2019). Turning to the overall study: Samples were obtained from around 72 patients with early-stage, untreated non-small cell lung cancer from the lung TRACERx cohort. Follow-up PBMC samples were sequenced whenever available, and the median time to follow-up was two to three years after resection. Beta-chain transcripts were consistently detected in greater numbers than alpha-chain transcripts, which likely reflected higher beta-chain transcript abundance. In the raw uncorrected reads, each unique combination of TCR and UMI appeared more than ten times on average. In non-small cell lung cancer, the study quantitatively compared TCR alpha and beta repertoires across several tumor regions, matched nontumor lung, and blood. Nonsynonymous mutation counts, determined by whole-exome sequencing of tumor tissue, were related to TCR repertoire features. At surgery, both alpha and beta chains were TCR-sequenced in 200 to 250 tumor regions, over 61 matched nontumor lung samples and a few dozen PBMC samples. The investigation overall reported the following: Comparisons of baseline and follow-up blood repertoires included only 14 patients. Additional single-cell paired TCR alpha and beta sequencing was considered necessary to confirm, at a functional level, the hypothesis that regional TCRs recognize regional mutations. Ubiquitous expanded tumor TCRs were detected in blood more often at tumor resection than at routine follow-up.

The library was obtained by 5' RACE. Sequencing was performed on a NextSeq 500. To allow correction of PCR and sequencing errors, the TCR library protocol tagged every TCR cDNA molecule with a unique molecular identifier. The study's own analysis went as follows. TCR identification, UMI-based error correction and CDR3 extraction were performed with Decombinator tools. Expanded TCRs were defined as those above a frequency of 2 per 1,000, corresponding to the top 1% of the tumor frequency distribution. Rényi diversity was computed with the R vegan package after subsampling each repertoire 100 times to 5,000 TCRs. CDR3 similarity networks were built from amino acid triplet string-kernel similarity, connecting CDR3s with pairwise similarity above 0.82. The public reads were quality trimmed at Q25 with fastp and then assembled into clones with MiXCR by TCRdb, keeping productive beta chains. Each entry merges the rows of one CDR3 protein and shows their most common DNA and genes. These V and J calls derive from TCRdb rather than the authors' analysis. This sample is represented by roughly 110,000 distinct CDR3 sequences; 10% to 11% of them were singletons. The ten largest account for 20% to 25% of the sample.

The time point label on this specimen signifies: blood at routine non-recurrence follow-up after resection. For TCR sequencing, whole RNA was extracted from tumor and nontumor lung tissue, or from cryopreserved PBMC samples, and no cell sorting was done. Only patients for whom sufficient RNA was available from at least two tumor regions were selected for TCR sequencing. The rearrangement combines TRBV5-1 with TRBJ2-7, and TRBD2 aligns with 14 junction nucleotides. The sample was PBMCs, taken at follow-up. The TCR originated in a female donor with early-stage non-small cell lung cancer. In nucleotides, the sequence is TGCGCCAGCAGCCCCGGACTAGCGGGAGGACCATCCTCCTACGAGCAGTACTTC. Its protein product is CASSPGLAGGPSSYEQYF.